This passage covers 23 T cell receptor beta chains from one sample sequenced in a study of blood T cell repertoires in COVID-19. Assay used: immunoSEQ multiplex PCR; TCRdb lists only in-frame clones, some missing. In the table there are around 300,000 clones, 90% of which are singletons. Specimen: PBMCs or T cells enriched from blood (not recorded which). These receptor sequences come from a woman between 18 and 30 years old with acute COVID-19.

This clone came up once. The chain has TRBV15 and TRBJ2-7, with 10 bases fitting TRBD1. Looked up from germline, CDR1 is LNHNV and CDR2 is YYDKDF (reference sequence). This CDR3 has 17 residues. The V and J ends lost 6 bases and 1 base, in that order; junction bases with no gene match: 12. The CDR3 region has the DNA TGTGCCACCAGAGCCGCGCTTGGACAGGGGGGATCCTACGAGCAGTACTTC. Amino acids: CATRAALGQGGSYEQYF.

The table lists this clone with a count of one. In DNA form, the CDR3 reads TGCGCCAGCAGCCTCGCGGCCGGAACGCGGCCTGAAGCTTTCTTT. Amino acid sequence: CASSLAAGTRPEAFF. The chain uses TRBV5-1 and TRBJ1-1; D is ambiguous. This CDR3 comprises 15 residues. V was cut by 4 bases and J by 6 bases, with 19 bases left in between. Per germline, CDR1 SGHRS and CDR2 YFSETQ.

V and J are TRBV2 and TRBJ2-3; 9 bases map to TRBD2. The CDR3 totals 18 residues. With V trimmed by 4 bases and J by 3 bases, 14 bases remained unmatched. Germline V lookup: CDR1 SNHLY, CDR2 FYNNEI. The CDR3: CASSGGWREGRGTDTQYF. As DNA, the CDR3 is TGTGCCAGCAGTGGCGGTTGGCGGGAGGGCCGGGGGACAGATACGCAGTATTTT.

The V and J genes are TRBV25-1 and TRBJ1-1, with D possibly TRBD1 on 5 matching bases. The ends were cut back, 2 bases at V and 6 bases at J, with 10 bases in the middle. Germline V lookup: CDR1 MGHDK, CDR2 SYGVNS. The CDR3 consists of 13 residues. CDR3 region: CASSEMAGPEAFF. CDR3 DNA: TGTGCCAGCAGTGAAATGGCAGGGCCTGAAGCTTTCTTT.

The chain joins TRBV2 to TRBJ2-2, with TRBD1 matching over 7 bases. V lost 0 bases, J lost 8 bases, and 3 bases stayed unmatched. The CDR3 sequence is 14 residues long. Germline assignment: CDR1 SNHLY and CDR2 FYNNEI. The DNA for the CDR3 is TGTGCCAGCAGTGAAGCTGAGGGGGCAGGGGAGCTGTTTTTT. It specifies CASSEAEGAGELFF.

The chain has TRBV10-2 and TRBJ1-1, with 7 positions matching TRBD1. This CDR3 contains 14 residues. After removal of 0 bases from V and 8 bases from J, the junction contained 6 bases not matched to a gene. CDR1 and CDR2 (germline): WSHSY, SAAADI. The CDR3: CASSESGRGREAFF. Written as DNA, the CDR3 is TGCGCCAGCAGTGAGTCGGGCAGGGGGAGGGAAGCTTTCTTT.

This chain connects TRBV4-3 to TRBJ2-7, with unresolved D. The CDR3 extends over 15 amino acids. Trimming left V 0 bases short and J 3 bases short, with 12 bases between. CDR1 is LGHNA and CDR2 is YSLEER in the germline V gene. DNA of the CDR3: TGCGCCAGCAGCCAAGAGCGTCAGGCTCGCTACGAGCAGTACTTC. Protein product: CASSQERQARYEQYF.

This chain connects TRBV15 to TRBJ1-5; D uncertain. CDR3 length: 13 amino acids. The germline V gene encodes CDR1 LNHNV and CDR2 YYDKDF (reference sequence). V was cut by 1 base and J by 2 bases, with 3 bases left in between. The CDR3 DNA is TGTGCCACCAGCAGAGCGGGCAATCAGCCCCAGCATTTT. Protein sequence: CATSRAGNQPQHF.

This chain links TRBV3-1 (or the pseudogene TRBV3-2) with TRBJ2-2; maybe TRBD1 (5 bases). Deletions cut 2 bases from V and 6 bases from J, with 16 bases between. CDR1 is LGHDT and CDR2 is YNNKEL in the germline V gene (reference sequence). This CDR3 spans 16 amino acids. CDR3: CASSQFGGAAAGELFF. The CDR3 coding sequence is TGTGCCAGCAGCCAATTCGGTGGGGCTGCGGCCGGGGAGCTGTTTTTT.

The rearrangement links TRBV10-2 to TRBJ1-5; TRBD1 matches at 8 bases. Germline loops: CDR1 WSHSY, CDR2 SAAADI. The CDR3 consists of 15 residues. V lost 3 bases and J lost 3; bases outside the gene matches: 4. CDR3: CASSDWTGINQPQHF. CDR3 coding DNA: TGCGCCAGCAGTGATTGGACAGGGATCAATCAGCCCCAGCATTTT.

The CDR3 nucleotides are TGTGCCAGCAGCAAAGGGTATTTCGGGGCAGATACGCAGTATTTT. Protein product: CASSKGYFGADTQYF. The rearrangement links TRBV11-3 to TRBJ2-3; D perhaps matches TRBD2 (5 bases). The CDR3 spans 15 residues. Germline CDR1 and CDR2: SGHNT and YENEEA. Trimming cost V 5 bases and J 4 bases, with 16 bases left between them. The whole variable domain, filled in from reference TRBV11-3 and TRBJ2-3, reads EAGVVQSPRYKIIEKKQPVAFWCNPISGHNTLYWYLQNLGQGPELLIRYENEEAVDDSQLPKDRFSAERLKGVDSTLKIQPAELGDSAVYLCASSKGYFGADTQYFGPGTRLTVL.

The chain combines TRBV2 with TRBJ2-7; D is ambiguous. The CDR3 runs to 13 residues. Germline V gives CDR1 SNHLY, CDR2 FYNNEI. The V end lost 0 bases, the J end lost 3 bases, and 6 bases lay between the germline ends. CDR3 coding DNA: TGTGCCAGCAGTGAAGCAAACGGCTACGAGCAGTACTTC. It encodes CASSEANGYEQYF.

The V and J genes are TRBV19 and TRBJ2-7; maybe TRBD1 (5 bases). The CDR3 has 14 residues. Germline CDR1 is LNHDA and CDR2 is SQIVND (reference sequence). V lost 4 bases and J lost 3, with 13 bases in between. CDR3 amino acids: CASSTAGQLYEQYF. In DNA form, the CDR3 reads TGTGCCAGTAGTACGGCAGGGCAACTCTACGAGCAGTACTTC.

The V and J genes are TRBV4-1 and TRBJ2-7; D uncertain. The length of the CDR3 is 13 residues. Germline values: CDR1 MGHRA, CDR2 YSYEKL. Between the trimmed V and J ends, which lost 1 base and 3 bases, there was a span of 7 bases. The CDR3 sequence: CASSQGQDYEQYF. Written as DNA, the CDR3 is TGCGCCAGCAGCCAAGGGCAGGACTACGAGCAGTACTTC.

The V gene is TRBV27, the J gene TRBJ1-1; TRBD1 is a possible D gene (6 bases). CDR3 length: 14 amino acids. CDR1 and CDR2 (germline): MNHEY, SMNVEV (reference sequence). V dropped 7 bases and J dropped 8 bases, with 20 bases sitting between them. Here the CDR3 reads CASIDTGRGNEAFF. The CDR3 DNA reads TGTGCCAGCATTGACACAGGGCGAGGAAACGAAGCTTTCTTT.

The chain carries TRBV18 and TRBJ1-2; perhaps TRBD1 as D (5 bases). The germline V gene encodes CDR1 KGHSH and CDR2 LQKENI. The CDR3 totals 14 residues. The V end lost 4 bases, the J end lost 4 bases, and 13 bases lay between the germline ends. Here the CDR3 reads CASSLAGRFYGYTF. In DNA, the CDR3 is TGTGCCAGCTCACTCGCAGGGCGATTCTATGGCTACACCTTC.

The chain employs TRBV5-1 and TRBJ2-7; tentatively, D is TRBD1 (5 bases). The V gene lost 3 bases and the J gene lost 5 bases, with 21 bases spanning the gap. This CDR3 contains 16 residues. Looked up from germline, CDR1 is SGHRS and CDR2 is YFSETQ. The CDR3 bases are TGCGCCAGCAGCTGGCCCTTAGGGGTGAAAGGTGACGAGCAGTACTTC. Protein sequence: CASSWPLGVKGDEQYF.

The chain couples TRBV6-5 to TRBJ1-1; TRBD1 might be the D (5 bases). The CDR3 covers 13 residues. Germline lookup yields CDR1 MNHEY and CDR2 SVGAGI. With 7 bases removed from V and 1 base from J, the gap between germline ends came to 10 bases. The chain's CDR3 is CASIRQGNTEAFF. The CDR3 region has the DNA TGTGCCAGCATCAGGCAGGGGAACACTGAAGCTTTCTTT.

V and J are TRBV5-1 and TRBJ2-3; 13 bases align to TRBD2. The CDR3 has 17 residues. CDR1 is SGHRS and CDR2 is YFSETQ in the germline V gene. V shed 3 bases, J shed 2 bases, and the junction held 6 bases outside the gene matches. CDR3 bases: TGCGCCAGCAGCTCCCGACTAGCGGGAGGTGTCACAGATACGCAGTATTTT. Encoded protein: CASSSRLAGGVTDTQYF.

The chain carries TRBV19 and TRBJ1-2; D may be TRBD1 (5 bases). This CDR3 contains 13 residues. The V gene's germline CDR1 is LNHDA and CDR2 SQIVND (reference sequence). Between the trimmed V and J ends, which lost 3 bases and 6 bases, there was a span of 11 bases. CDR3 residues: CASSIGAGNGYTF. CDR3 sequence (DNA): TGTGCCAGTAGTATTGGCGCAGGGAATGGCTACACCTTC.

The chain recombines TRBV29-1 with TRBJ2-6; maybe TRBD2 (6 bases). The V and J ends lost 1 base and 4 bases respectively, with 14 bases between them. Germline V gene sequence: CDR1 SQVTM, CDR2 ANQGSEA. There are 16 residues in the CDR3. CDR3 residues: CSVEVRDLAGANVLTF. Written as DNA, the CDR3 is TGCAGCGTTGAAGTACGGGACTTGGCAGGGGCCAACGTCCTGACTTTC. The full variable domain, in which reference TRBV29-1 and TRBJ2-6 provide the parts outside the CDR3, is SAVISQKPSRDICQRGTSLTIQCQVDSQVTMMFWYRQQPGQSLTLIATANQGSEATYESGFVIDKFPISRPNLTFSTLTVSNMSPEDSSIYLCSVEVRDLAGANVLTFGAGSRLTVL.

The rearrangement uses TRBV18 and TRBJ1-2; D perhaps matches TRBD1 (6 bases). V gave up 8 bases and J gave up 2 bases, with 18 bases separating them. The CDR3 sequence is 15 residues long. Germline V gene sequence: CDR1 KGHSH, CDR2 LQKENI. The CDR3 DNA is TGTGCCAGCACCCAATCCCACAGGGCGAACTATGGCTACACCTTC. Its translation: CASTQSHRANYGYTF.

The sample holds a few counts of this clone. This sequence joins TRBV30 and TRBJ2-5; 11 bases align to TRBD1. This CDR3 region has 14 residues. CDR1 and CDR2 from the germline V gene are GTSNPN and SVGIG (reference sequence). V trimming: 2 bases; J trimming: 3 bases; junction bases outside the gene matches: 2. CDR3 residues: CAWSRTGGKETQYF. The CDR3 DNA reads TGTGCCTGGAGTCGGACAGGGGGCAAAGAGACCCAGTACTTC.